Listed below are T cell receptor beta chains from one sample, sequenced in a study of T cells after yellow fever vaccination. TCRdb re-called the 5' RACE reads with MiXCR, one entry per CDR3 protein. The data contain under 250,000 distinct CDR3 sequences, about 3% of them singletons. The specimen was CD4+ T cells sorted from PBMCs, collected 10 days after the yellow fever booster vaccination. These receptors all stem from a man aged 18 to 29 who received the YFV17D yellow fever vaccine. Each CDR3 is given with its conserved first and last residue. A D gene is named only where the DNA matches it firmly. Part of the rows lack a size; the others show once, few, many or a class for expanded clones.

V	size	D	J	CDR3	DNA
TRBV24-1	.	.	TRBJ2-2	CATSAGHSTGELFF	TGTGCCACCAGTGCCGGGCATAGCACCGGGGAGCTGTTTTTT
TRBV5-6	.	TRBD1	TRBJ2-7	CASRSRDRREQYF	TGTGCCAGCAGAAGCCGGGACAGGCGTGAGCAGTACTTC
TRBV9	many	.	TRBJ1-2	CASSGRLTQGKSSYGYTF	TGTGCCAGCAGCGGAAGACTGACCCAGGGGAAGTCCAGCTATGGCTACACCTTC
TRBV9	few	.	TRBJ2-5	CASSPLGTSQETQYF	TGTGCCAGCAGCCCCCTGGGAACTAGTCAAGAGACCCAGTACTTC
TRBV7-2	many	.	TRBJ1-5	CASSLRRGPNQPQHF	TGTGCCAGCAGCTTACGACGAGGGCCCAATCAGCCCCAGCATTTT
TRBV12-3/TRBV12-4	few	.	TRBJ2-2	CASMVNTGELFF	TGTGCCAGCATGGTCAACACCGGGGAGCTGTTTTTT
TRBV7-9	many	.	TRBJ2-5	CASSFMSEQETQYF	TGTGCCAGCAGCTTTATGTCCGAGCAAGAGACCCAGTACTTC
TRBV11-2	many	TRBD2	TRBJ2-1	CASSLRLAGGHNEQFF	TGTGCCAGCAGCCTGAGACTAGCGGGGGGGCATAATGAGCAGTTCTTC
TRBV6-5	few	TRBD2	TRBJ2-1	CASRLASGSSYNEQFF	TGTGCCAGCAGATTAGCTAGCGGGAGCTCCTACAATGAGCAGTTCTTC
TRBV3-1	.	TRBD1	TRBJ1-1	CASSRRQGWTEAFF	TGTGCCAGCAGCAGACGACAGGGTTGGACTGAAGCTTTCTTT
TRBV7-9	many	.	TRBJ1-1	CASSPGASEAFF	TGTGCCAGCAGCCCGGGGGCCTCGGAAGCTTTCTTT
TRBV5-1	few	TRBD1	TRBJ2-6	CASRTGGSGANVLTF	TGCGCCAGCAGGACAGGGGGCAGTGGGGCCAACGTCCTGACTTTC
TRBV5-1	.	TRBD1	TRBJ2-7	CASMQGQGVEQYF	TGCGCCAGCATGCAGGGACAGGGCGTCGAGCAGTACTTC
TRBV18	few	.	TRBJ2-3	CASSPPTARDTQYF	TGTGCCAGCTCACCACCGACAGCTAGAGATACGCAGTATTTT
TRBV19	few	TRBD1	TRBJ1-2	CATRTGINYGYTF	TGTGCCACCCGGACAGGGATTAACTATGGCTACACCTTC
TRBV7-8	.	.	TRBJ2-1	CASSAGPLEQFF	TGTGCCAGCAGCGCGGGACCGCTTGAGCAGTTCTTC
TRBV20-1	few	TRBD1	TRBJ1-5	CSARRTGGSNQPQHF	TGCAGTGCTAGAAGGACAGGGGGGAGCAATCAGCCCCAGCATTTT
TRBV9	.	.	TRBJ2-6	CASSVGVSGANVLTF	TGTGCCAGCAGCGTAGGGGTCTCTGGGGCCAACGTCCTGACTTTC